This T cell receptor beta chain emerged from a study of blood T cell repertoires in COVID-19. Study summary: Acute and convalescent COVID-19 samples came from the United States, Italy and Spain.

Produced via immunoSEQ multiplex PCR; TCRdb's table is partial and in-frame only. The sample shows 220,000 or so clones, roughly 82% of them seen only once. The CDR3 consists of 15 residues. Germline loops: CDR1 SGHVS, CDR2 FNYEAQ. Deletions cut 5 bases from V and 2 bases from J, with 13 bases between. Among Cohort 3 donors, those recovered had two negative PCRs, clearance, or symptom resolution. The source is a woman in her 50s who had recovered from COVID-19. This chain joins TRBV7-6 and TRBJ1-5, with no clear D. The specimen sequenced was PBMCs or T cells enriched from blood (not recorded which). The DNA of the CDR3 is TGTGCCAGCAGCACCGAAGCCGGGGGCAATCAGCCCCAGCATTTT. It encodes CASSTEAGGNQPQHF.